Listed below are T cell receptor beta chains from one sample, sequenced in a study of blood T cell repertoires in COVID-19. Libraries were prepared by immunoSEQ multiplex PCR; TCRdb keeps only in-frame clonotypes and omits some of them. The sample gives about 280,000 clones, 90% of which show up once; 1.5% to 2% is in the top ten. The sequenced sample was PBMCs or T cells enriched from blood (not recorded which). The origin of the receptors is a woman younger than 35 with acute COVID-19. Each CDR3 is given with its conserved first and last residue. D genes are given only for firm matches. Some rows have no size entry. The others give once, few or many, or a class for an expanded clone.

d_gene	v_gene	len	j_gene	abundance	CDR3aa	CDR3nt
NA	TRBV5-1	16	TRBJ2-1	NA	CASSLAQGLAYNEQFF	TGCGCCAGCAGCTTGGCCCAGGGACTGGCTTACAATGAGCAGTTCTTC
TRBD2	TRBV7-2	17	TRBJ2-1	NA	CASSLARVGLVVSEQFF	TGTGCCAGCAGCTTAGCTAGGGTTGGACTAGTAGTAAGTGAGCAGTTCTTC
TRBD1	TRBV5-1	15	TRBJ2-7	once	CASSRDRDPSYEQYF	TGCGCCAGCAGCCGCGACAGGGACCCCTCCTACGAGCAGTACTTC
NA	TRBV16	14	TRBJ2-5	NA	CASSQTGSQETQYF	TGTGCCAGCAGCCAAACCGGGTCACAAGAGACCCAGTACTTC
NA	TRBV4-2	17	TRBJ2-2	NA	CASSQESSRGNTGELFF	TGTGCCAGCAGCCAAGAAAGCTCCAGGGGTAACACCGGGGAGCTGTTTTTT
TRBD1	TRBV5-6	14	TRBJ1-2	NA	CASSSPQGQLGYTF	TGTGCCAGCAGCTCCCCACAGGGACAGCTCGGCTACACCTTC
NA	TRBV5-1	17	TRBJ1-6	NA	CASRPGTTWAYNSPLHF	TGCGCCAGCAGACCTGGGACAACTTGGGCCTATAATTCACCCCTCCACTTT
TRBD1	TRBV10-3	16	TRBJ1-3	NA	CAISDEQGASGNTIYF	TGTGCCATCAGTGACGAACAGGGGGCTTCTGGAAACACCATATATTTT
NA	TRBV5-4	15	TRBJ2-2	NA	CASSLWQENTGELFF	TGTGCCAGCAGCTTGTGGCAGGAAAACACCGGGGAGCTGTTTTTT
TRBD1	TRBV7-3	14	TRBJ1-1	once	CASSSETGGTEAFF	TGTGCCAGCAGCTCTGAGACAGGGGGCACTGAAGCTTTCTTT
NA	TRBV5-6	15	TRBJ1-2	NA	CASSFYQGGDYGYTF	TGTGCCAGCAGCTTTTACCAGGGAGGGGACTATGGCTACACCTTC
TRBD1	TRBV7-8	12	TRBJ2-7	NA	CASSGRQGRQYF	TGTGCCAGCAGCGGACGACAGGGGCGGCAGTACTTC
TRBD1	TRBV7-8	18	TRBJ1-4	NA	CASSFIGTGRTTNEKLFF	TGTGCCAGCAGCTTTATCGGGACAGGGAGAACAACTAATGAAAAACTGTTTTTT
TRBD1	TRBV28	14	TRBJ2-1	NA	CASRQDRVRNEQFF	TGTGCCAGCCGCCAAGACAGGGTTAGGAATGAGCAGTTCTTC
TRBD1	TRBV5-1	15	TRBJ2-1	NA	CASSLGGQGPNEQFF	TGCGCCAGCAGCTTGGGGGGACAGGGACCCAATGAGCAGTTCTTC
NA	TRBV18	13	TRBJ1-2	NA	CASSPGQKYGYTF	TGTGCCAGCTCACCTGGGCAGAAATATGGCTACACCTTC
NA	TRBV5-5	15	TRBJ2-1	NA	CASSVSGLAPNEQFF	TGTGCCAGCAGCGTCAGCGGGTTGGCCCCCAATGAGCAGTTCTTC
NA	TRBV28	14	TRBJ1-5	NA	CASSPLGPKQPQHF	TGTGCCAGCAGTCCCCTTGGGCCCAAGCAGCCCCAGCATTTT
TRBD2	TRBV19	15	TRBJ2-7	NA	CASSTGLAGSSEQYF	TGTGCCAGTAGTACAGGACTAGCGGGATCTAGCGAGCAGTACTTC
NA	TRBV7-9	16	TRBJ2-6	NA	CASSSSKGYGANVLTF	TGTGCCAGCAGCTCGAGCAAGGGGTACGGGGCCAACGTCCTGACTTTC
NA	TRBV27	17	TRBJ1-5	NA	CASSFTPPGESNQPQHF	TGTGCCAGCAGTTTTACCCCACCAGGGGAGAGCAATCAGCCCCAGCATTTT
NA	TRBV7-9	16	TRBJ1-1	NA	CASSLGWKGGNTEAFF	TGTGCCAGCAGCTTAGGTTGGAAGGGAGGCAACACTGAAGCTTTCTTT
TRBD2	TRBV19	14	TRBJ2-7	NA	CASRAVAGSYEQYF	TGTGCCAGTAGGGCGGTAGCGGGGTCCTACGAGCAGTACTTC
NA	TRBV10-3	16	TRBJ2-7	NA	CAISEGIQGRTYEQYF	TGTGCCATCAGTGAGGGAATTCAAGGGAGGACCTACGAGCAGTACTTC
TRBD1	TRBV7-3	14	TRBJ1-1	NA	CASSFQGANTEAFF	TGTGCCAGCAGTTTTCAGGGGGCGAACACTGAAGCTTTCTTT
TRBD1	TRBV7-3	14	TRBJ2-2	NA	CASSAGQGTGELFF	TGTGCCAGCAGCGCCGGACAGGGCACCGGGGAGCTGTTTTTT
NA	TRBV2	13	TRBJ2-7	once	CASWNGGSTSQYF	TGTGCCAGCTGGAATGGCGGTTCTACGAGTCAGTACTTC
TRBD2	TRBV2	16	TRBJ2-3	once	CASSQGLAASTDTQYF	TGTGCCAGCAGTCAGGGACTAGCGGCTAGCACAGATACGCAGTATTTT
NA	TRBV10-3	14	TRBJ2-1	NA	CAISESVPQDEQFF	TGTGCCATCAGTGAGTCGGTACCTCAGGATGAGCAGTTCTTC
TRBD2	TRBV28	12	TRBJ2-3	NA	CASTTGGGLGDF	TGTGCCAGCACCACGGGAGGGGGACTGGGGGATTTT
TRBD1	TRBV18	14	TRBJ2-1	NA	CASSPGTARNEQFF	TGTGCCAGCTCACCTGGGACAGCTAGGAATGAGCAGTTCTTC
TRBD1	TRBV23-1	15	TRBJ1-3	NA	CASSHTGQVIGGGYF	TGCGCCAGCAGTCACACGGGACAGGTCATTGGTGGTGGCTATTTT
NA	TRBV28	15	TRBJ2-7	NA	CASSFGGTTSYEQYF	TGTGCCAGCAGTTTTGGAGGCACGACATCCTACGAGCAGTACTTC
NA	TRBV19	12	TRBJ2-1	NA	CASASGGNEQFF	TGTGCCAGTGCCTCCGGGGGCAATGAGCAGTTCTTC
TRBD1	TRBV11-2	16	TRBJ1-6	NA	CASSLRTGSYNSPLHF	TGTGCCAGCAGCTTAAGGACAGGCTCCTATAATTCACCCCTCCACTTT
NA	TRBV11-3	14	TRBJ1-1	NA	CASSPNTGSTEAFF	TGTGCCAGCAGCCCAAACACAGGGAGTACTGAAGCTTTCTTT
TRBD1	TRBV19	15	TRBJ1-1	NA	CASSMGGQGDTEAFF	TGTGCCAGTAGTATGGGGGGACAGGGTGACACTGAAGCTTTCTTT
NA	TRBV9	18	TRBJ2-6	once	CASSGDRPLNSGANVLTF	TGTGCCAGCAGCGGCGACAGGCCCCTGAACTCTGGGGCCAACGTCCTGACTTTC
TRBD2	TRBV7-8	17	TRBJ2-3	NA	CASSLARTSGGTDTQYF	TGTGCCAGCAGCTTAGCGAGGACTAGCGGAGGCACAGATACGCAGTATTTT
NA	TRBV11-3	12	TRBJ1-1	NA	CASSRGNTEAFF	TGTGCCAGCAGCCGAGGGAACACTGAAGCTTTCTTT
TRBD2	TRBV7-2	15	TRBJ2-7	few	CASSPKTSGTEEQYF	TGTGCCAGCAGCCCCAAGACTAGCGGGACGGAAGAGCAGTACTTC
TRBD1	TRBV5-1	18	TRBJ1-1	NA	CASSLGTGEVLVYTEAFF	TGCGCCAGCAGCTTGGGAACAGGGGAAGTATTGGTGTATACTGAAGCTTTCTTT
NA	TRBV14	16	TRBJ2-3	NA	CASSQDSRPSTDTQYF	TGTGCCAGCAGCCAAGATAGCCGCCCTAGCACAGATACGCAGTATTTT
NA	TRBV19	15	TRBJ1-5	NA	CASSMRRQINQPQHF	TGTGCCAGTAGTATGAGGAGACAGATCAATCAGCCCCAGCATTTT
NA	TRBV21-1	16	TRBJ2-1	NA	CASSKVEAGGENEQFF	TGTGCCAGCAGCAAAGTAGAAGCGGGAGGGGAGAATGAGCAGTTCTTC
NA	TRBV5-5	15	TRBJ1-6	NA	CASSLDVGVKSPLHF	TGTGCCAGCAGCTTGGATGTAGGGGTGAAGTCACCCCTCCACTTT
NA	TRBV11-2	16	TRBJ1-1	NA	CASIPSVVGVNTEAFF	TGTGCCAGCATCCCCAGCGTGGTAGGGGTGAACACTGAAGCTTTCTTT
NA	TRBV9	13	TRBJ2-7	NA	CASSVGQNYEQYF	TGTGCCAGCAGCGTAGGGCAAAACTACGAGCAGTACTTC
TRBD1	TRBV27	14	TRBJ1-4	few	CASSYRGTNEKLFF	TGTGCCAGCAGTTACAGGGGAACTAATGAAAAACTGTTTTTT
NA	TRBV4-1	17	TRBJ1-3	once	CASSRVSPMSAGNTIYF	TGCGCCAGCAGCCGAGTTTCCCCTATGTCTGCTGGAAACACCATATATTTT